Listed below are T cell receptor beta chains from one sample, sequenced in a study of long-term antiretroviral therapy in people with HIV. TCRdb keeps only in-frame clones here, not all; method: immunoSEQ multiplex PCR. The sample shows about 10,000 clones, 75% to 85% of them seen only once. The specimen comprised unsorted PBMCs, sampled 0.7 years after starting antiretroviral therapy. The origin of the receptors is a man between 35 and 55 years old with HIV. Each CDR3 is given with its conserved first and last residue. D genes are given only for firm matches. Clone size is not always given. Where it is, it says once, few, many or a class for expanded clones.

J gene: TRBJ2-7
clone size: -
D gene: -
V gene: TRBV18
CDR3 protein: CASSPPMSPGGQYEQYF
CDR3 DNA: TGTGCCAGCTCACCCCCGATGTCACCTGGGGGGCAATACGAGCAGTACTTC

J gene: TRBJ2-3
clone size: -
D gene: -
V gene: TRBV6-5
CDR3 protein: CASSPGDHTDTQYF
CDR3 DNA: TGTGCCAGCAGTCCAGGAGACCACACAGATACGCAGTATTTT

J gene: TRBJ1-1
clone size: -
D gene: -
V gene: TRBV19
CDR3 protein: CASAQGEVNKNTEAFF
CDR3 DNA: TGTGCCAGTGCGCAGGGAGAAGTTAACAAGAACACTGAAGCTTTCTTT

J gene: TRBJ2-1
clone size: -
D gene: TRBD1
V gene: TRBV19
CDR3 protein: CASGDRNNEQFF
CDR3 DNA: TGTGCCAGTGGGGACAGGAACAATGAGCAGTTCTTC

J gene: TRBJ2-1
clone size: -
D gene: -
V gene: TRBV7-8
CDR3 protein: CASSLVARNEQFF
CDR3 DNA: TGTGCCAGCAGCTTAGTGGCAAGGAATGAGCAGTTCTTC

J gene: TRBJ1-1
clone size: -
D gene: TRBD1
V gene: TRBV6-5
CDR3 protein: CASTNYRGPGTEAFF
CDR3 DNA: TGTGCCAGCACCAATTACAGGGGGCCGGGGACTGAAGCTTTCTTT

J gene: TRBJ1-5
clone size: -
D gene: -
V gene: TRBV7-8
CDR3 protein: CASSYGQSNQPQHF
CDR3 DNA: TGTGCCAGCAGCTACGGACAGAGCAATCAGCCCCAGCATTTT

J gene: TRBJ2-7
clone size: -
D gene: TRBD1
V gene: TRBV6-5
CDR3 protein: CASRPGQASYEQYF
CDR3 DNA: TGTGCCAGCAGGCCGGGACAGGCCTCCTACGAGCAGTACTTC

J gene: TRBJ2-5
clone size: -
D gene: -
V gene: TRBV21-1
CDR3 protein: CASSNRGETQYF
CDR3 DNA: TGTGCCAGCAGCAACCGAGGAGAGACCCAGTACTTC

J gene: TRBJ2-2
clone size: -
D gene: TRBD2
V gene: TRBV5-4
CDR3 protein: CASSLSGRITGELFF
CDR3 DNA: TGTGCCAGCAGCCTTAGCGGGAGGATCACCGGGGAGCTGTTTTTT

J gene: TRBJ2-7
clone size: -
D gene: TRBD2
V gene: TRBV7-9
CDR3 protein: CASSPTSGRFYEQYF
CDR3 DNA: TGTGCCAGCAGCCCGACTAGCGGGAGGTTTTACGAGCAGTACTTC

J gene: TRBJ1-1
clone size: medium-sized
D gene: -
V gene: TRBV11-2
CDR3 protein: CASSLGGVRDTEAFF
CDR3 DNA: TGTGCCAGCAGCTTAGGGGGAGTAAGGGACACTGAAGCTTTCTTT

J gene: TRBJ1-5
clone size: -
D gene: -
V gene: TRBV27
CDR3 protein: CASSRQDSNQPQHF
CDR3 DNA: TGTGCCAGCAGTAGACAGGACAGCAATCAGCCCCAGCATTTT

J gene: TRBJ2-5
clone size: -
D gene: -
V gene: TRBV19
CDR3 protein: CASRDGGTQETQYF
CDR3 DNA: TGTGCCAGTCGGGACGGGGGGACACAAGAGACCCAGTACTTC

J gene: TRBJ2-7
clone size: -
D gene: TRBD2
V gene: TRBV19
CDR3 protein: CASSTLAGGHYEQYF
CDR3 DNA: TGTGCCAGTAGTACACTAGCGGGAGGGCATTACGAGCAGTACTTC

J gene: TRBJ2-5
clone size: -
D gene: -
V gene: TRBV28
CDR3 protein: CASRLRMETQYF
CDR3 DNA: TGTGCCAGCAGACTGAGGATGGAGACCCAGTACTTC

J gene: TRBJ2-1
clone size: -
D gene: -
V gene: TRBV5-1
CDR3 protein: CASSSLGAYYNEQFF
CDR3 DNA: TGCGCCAGCAGCTCGCTTGGGGCTTACTACAATGAGCAGTTCTTC

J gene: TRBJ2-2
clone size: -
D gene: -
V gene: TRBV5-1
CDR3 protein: CASSPPFERVNTGELFF
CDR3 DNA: TGCGCCAGCAGCCCTCCTTTTGAGCGGGTGAACACCGGGGAGCTGTTTTTT

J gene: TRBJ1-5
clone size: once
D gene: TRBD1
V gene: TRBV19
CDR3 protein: CASSIDRRGTGDHSNQPQHF
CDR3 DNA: TGTGCCAGTAGTATAGATCGCAGGGGGACAGGAGACCATAGCAATCAGCCCCAGCATTTT

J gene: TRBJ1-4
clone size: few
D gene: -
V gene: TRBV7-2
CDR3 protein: CASSLRLGLTNEKLFF
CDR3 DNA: TGTGCCAGCAGCTTACGTCTGGGGTTAACTAATGAAAAACTGTTTTTT

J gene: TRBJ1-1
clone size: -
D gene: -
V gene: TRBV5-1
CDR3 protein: CASQPGTWGTEAFF
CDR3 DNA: TGCGCCAGCCAACCCGGGACTTGGGGCACTGAAGCTTTCTTT

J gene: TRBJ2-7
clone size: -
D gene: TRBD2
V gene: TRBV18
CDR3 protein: CASSRREGSHEQYF
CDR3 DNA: TGTGCCAGCTCACGGCGGGAGGGTAGCCACGAGCAGTACTTC

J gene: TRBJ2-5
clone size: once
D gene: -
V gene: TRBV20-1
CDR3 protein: CSGLAETQYF
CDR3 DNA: TGCAGTGGCTTAGCCGAGACCCAGTACTTC